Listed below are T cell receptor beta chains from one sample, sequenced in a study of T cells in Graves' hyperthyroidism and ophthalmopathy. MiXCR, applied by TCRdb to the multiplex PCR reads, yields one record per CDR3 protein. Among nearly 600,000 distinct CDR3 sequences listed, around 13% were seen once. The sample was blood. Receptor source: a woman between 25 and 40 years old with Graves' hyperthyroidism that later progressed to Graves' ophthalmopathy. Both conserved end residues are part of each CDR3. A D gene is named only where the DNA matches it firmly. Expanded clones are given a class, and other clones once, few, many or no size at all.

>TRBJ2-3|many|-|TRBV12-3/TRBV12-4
TGTGCCAGCAATCAGGGGTTCACAGATACGCAGTATTTT
CASNQGFTDTQYF
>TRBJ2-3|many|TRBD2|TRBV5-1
TGCGCCAGTTCAAAAGCGGGAGACAAGACAGATACGCAGTATTTT
CASSKAGDKTDTQYF
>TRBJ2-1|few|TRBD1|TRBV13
TGTGCCAGCAGCTGGCTCTCCGGGACAGGGGGCAATGAGCAGTTCTTC
CASSWLSGTGGNEQFF
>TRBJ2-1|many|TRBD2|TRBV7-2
TGTGCCAGCAGCCTCTTAGCGGGAGGGCCGAATGAGCAGTTCTTC
CASSLLAGGPNEQFF
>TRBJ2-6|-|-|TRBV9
TGTGCCAGCAGCGCCGGACTCGACTCTGGGGCCAACGTCCTGACTTTC
CASSAGLDSGANVLTF
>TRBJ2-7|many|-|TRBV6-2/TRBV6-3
TGTGCCAGCAGGGATGGGGGAACCTCCTACGAGCAGTACTTC
CASRDGGTSYEQYF
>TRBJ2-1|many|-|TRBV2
TGTGCCAGCAGTATCCCCCTGGATGAGCAGTTCTTC
CASSIPLDEQFF
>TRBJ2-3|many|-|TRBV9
TGTGCCAGCGGAAACCCACCCACAGATACGCAGTATTTT
CASGNPPTDTQYF
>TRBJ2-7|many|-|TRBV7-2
TGTGCCAGCAGCCTCCGGGAATTCCCCAAGCAGTACTTC
CASSLREFPKQYF
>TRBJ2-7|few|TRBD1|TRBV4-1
TGCGCCAGCAGCCAAGCCGGGACAGGGAACCACGAGCAGTACTTC
CASSQAGTGNHEQYF
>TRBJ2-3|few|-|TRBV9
TGTGCCAGCAGCGGGGACTGGATCTCAGATACGCAGTATTTT
CASSGDWISDTQYF
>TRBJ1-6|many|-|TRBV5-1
TGCGCCAGCAGCTGGGAGGAAAATTCACCCCTCCACTTT
CASSWEENSPLHF
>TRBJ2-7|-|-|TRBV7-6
TGTGCCAGCAGCTTAGCGCAGGGTAATTCCTACGAGCAGTACTTC
CASSLAQGNSYEQYF